This T cell receptor (beta chain) was recovered during a study of T-cell memory formation after mild COVID-19. Looking at the study overall: There were largely donor-specific TCR clusters. Notes on the study in general: CD4+ bias marked clones expanding day 15 to 37, unlike balanced contracting clones. A subset of responding clones appeared in pre-infection memory, suggesting cross-reactive memory joined.

MiXCR was run by TCRdb on the 5' RACE reads, yielding one entry per CDR3 protein. Of about 100,000 distinct CDR3 sequences listed, over 8.5% are singletons. The CDR3 has 12 residues. Germline loops: CDR1 SEHNR, CDR2 FQNEAQ (reference sequence). V lost 4 bases, J lost 9 bases, and 10 bases lay in between. Notes on this clonotype: What it binds is not known.

The TCR comes from a man aged 18 to 30 who had mild COVID-19 (a few samples of this study predate the infection). Cell type and time point are not known. Material for sequencing was PBMCs or a T cell subset sorted from them (not recorded which). V and J are TRBV7-9 and TRBJ2-1; D not resolved. CDR3 region: CASSSVASEQFF. The CDR3, as DNA: TGTGCCAGCAGCTCAGTGGCGTCTGAGCAGTTCTTC.